These T cell receptor beta chains were read from a single sample in a study of shared clonotypes between healthy human individuals. The method was immunoSEQ multiplex PCR; TCRdb's version includes in-frame clones alone and lacks a portion of them. The data show roughly 700,000 clones, with roughly 70% seen just once and around 1.6% held by the top ten. The sample consisted of memory CD4+ T cells sorted from blood. The receptors here all came from a woman younger than 45 in good health. Both conserved end residues are part of each CDR3. The D gene is left open where the match is weak. Some rows have no size entry. The others give once, few or many, or a class for an expanded clone.

TRBV29-1	TRBD1	TRBJ1-1	many	CSVAGGGWTEAFF	TGCAGCGTAGCAGGGGGCGGGTGGACTGAAGCTTTCTTT
TRBV5-1	NA	TRBJ2-2	NA	CASSLRAELNTGELFF	TGCGCCAGCAGCTTGCGAGCGGAGCTTAACACCGGGGAGCTGTTTTTT
TRBV5-4	NA	TRBJ1-4	NA	CASSPGPNRPNEKLFF	TGTGCCAGCAGCCCGGGTCCCAACCGTCCTAATGAAAAACTGTTTTTT
TRBV27	TRBD2	TRBJ2-7	few	CASSEASGSIYEQYF	TGTGCCAGCAGTGAGGCTAGCGGGTCAATCTACGAGCAGTACTTC
TRBV19	NA	TRBJ2-2	NA	CASSTRGGELFF	TGTGCCAGTAGTACGAGGGGCGGGGAGCTGTTTTTT
TRBV19	NA	TRBJ1-1	NA	CASSIDGGTGSFF	TGTGCCAGTAGTATAGATGGGGGAACGGGGAGCTTCTTT
TRBV15	NA	TRBJ2-7	NA	CATSSRDSSYEQYF	TGTGCCACCAGCAGCCGGGATTCCTCCTACGAGCAGTACTTC
TRBV7-9	TRBD1	TRBJ1-1	once	CASSLKNRDSESEVTEAFF	TGTGCCAGCAGCCTCAAGAACCGGGACAGCGAGTCCGAGGTTACTGAAGCTTTCTTT
TRBV7-9	NA	TRBJ1-2	NA	CASTPPNYGYTF	TGTGCCAGCACCCCTCCTAACTATGGCTACACCTTC
TRBV19	NA	TRBJ2-5	NA	CASTTRGQETQYF	TGTGCCAGTACCACTCGGGGACAAGAGACCCAGTACTTC
TRBV27	NA	TRBJ2-5	NA	CASSRGTNEETQYF	TGTGCCAGCAGCCGAGGGACGAACGAAGAGACCCAGTACTTC
TRBV29-1	TRBD2	TRBJ2-1	NA	CSVGPATSGRGSEQFF	TGCAGCGTTGGACCGGCGACTAGCGGGAGGGGTTCCGAGCAGTTCTTC
TRBV7-7	TRBD2	TRBJ2-5	NA	CASTGGGAGETQYF	TGTGCCAGCACCGGGGGGGGCGCGGGAGAGACCCAGTACTTC
TRBV4-2	NA	TRBJ2-4	once	CASKRIGDKNIQYF	TGTGCCTCAAAAAGGATCGGGGATAAAAACATTCAGTACTTC
TRBV5-4	TRBD1	TRBJ2-5	few	CASSFGQGPGETQYF	TGTGCCAGCAGCTTCGGACAGGGGCCTGGTGAGACCCAGTACTTC
TRBV30	NA	TRBJ2-2	NA	CAWSAGTANTGELFF	TGTGCCTGGAGTGCCGGGACGGCGAACACCGGGGAGCTGTTTTTT
TRBV27	NA	TRBJ2-7	NA	CASGKVQGLSDEQYF	TGTGCCAGCGGAAAAGTACAGGGTCTCAGCGACGAGCAGTACTTC
TRBV5-1	NA	TRBJ1-3	NA	CASKGGSGNTIYF	TGCGCCAGCAAAGGGGGATCTGGAAACACCATATATTTT